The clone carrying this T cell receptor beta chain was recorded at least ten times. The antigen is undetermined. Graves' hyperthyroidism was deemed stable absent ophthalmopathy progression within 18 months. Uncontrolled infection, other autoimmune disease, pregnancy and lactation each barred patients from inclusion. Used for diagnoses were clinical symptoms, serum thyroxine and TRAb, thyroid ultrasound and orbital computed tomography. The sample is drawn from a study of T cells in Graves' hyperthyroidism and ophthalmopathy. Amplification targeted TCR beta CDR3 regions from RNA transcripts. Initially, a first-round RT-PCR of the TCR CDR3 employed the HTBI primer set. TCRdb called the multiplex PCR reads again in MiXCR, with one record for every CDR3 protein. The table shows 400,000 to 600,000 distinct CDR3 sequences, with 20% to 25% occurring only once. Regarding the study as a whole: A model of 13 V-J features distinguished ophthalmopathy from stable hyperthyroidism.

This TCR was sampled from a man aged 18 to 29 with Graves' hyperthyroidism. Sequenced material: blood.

Here the CDR3 reads CASSLTTALLSNQPQHF. DNA of the CDR3: TGTGCCAGCAGTTTAACGACAGCTTTATTAAGCAATCAGCCCCAGCATTTT. The rearrangement links TRBV12-3 or TRBV12-4 to TRBJ1-5; a weak D match, TRBD1 (5 bases). V was pared by 2 bases and J by 1 base, with 15 bases between. CDR3 length: 17 amino acids.